The following is a T cell receptor (beta chain) sequence with its context. This clone's antigen is unknown. Base qualities are missing; no much larger clone stands one base away. These data are taken from a study of blood T cell repertoires in COVID-19 (dated by TCRdb to the early 2020s). General notes on the study: Samples from collaborators originated in the United States, Italy and Spain and spanned both the acute and convalescent phases of COVID-19. The material from the prospective study consisted of cDNA or gDNA derived from T cells, B-cell-depleted T cells, or PBMCs. The dataset comprised deeply sampled blood TCRbeta repertoires from subjects exposed to, actively infected with, or recovered from COVID-19. The repertoires were released in a freely available public database meant as a resource for research on the immune response to SARS-CoV-2. The samples were drawn from the first 160 participants of the ongoing ImmuneRACE study and from 1,254 subjects provided by 6 global collaborators. The sample metadata nearly always contained a de-identified subject ID, COVID-19 status, age in years and sex. Where HLA class I and class II types were available, the types were taken from metadata supplied by the sample provider, not from assay-based typing. Findings and caveats that apply to the study as a whole: Clinical and demographic metadata were provided uncurated, with the amount varying by source and participant.

TCRbeta CDR3 regions were amplified from genomic DNA using the immunoSEQ Assay, a bias-controlled multiplex PCR. Per the original workflow: The number of nucleated cells in each sample was estimated from the amplification of reference gene primers within the assay. Sequence reads were collapsed and filtered to measure the absolute abundance of every unique TCRbeta CDR3 rearrangement. For each sample, productive Simpson clonality was calculated as the square root of Simpson's diversity index across productive rearrangements. As stored in TCRdb, this immuneACCESS dataset retains in-frame rearrangements with V and J assigned. A fraction of the clones does not appear; measured against another copy, unresolved V genes explain less than half of the discrepancy, and the remainder lacks a known reason. The V and J calls and clone size are taken from that table; D and trimming were inferred from the DNA. The sample table contains about 190,000 clones; only one count was recorded for 80% of them. The ten largest clonotypes hold about 7.2% of the sample.

V and J are truncated by 5 bases and 7 bases respectively, leaving an intervening sequence of 19 bases. Via the germline V gene (reference sequence), CDR1 is LGHDT and CDR2 YNNKEL. Counted from cysteine to phenylalanine, this CDR3 has 15 amino acids. Only the CDR3 DNA stays, 45 bases, in frame from base 1. Each collaborating institution followed its own protocols to collect whole blood in K2EDTA tubes. Collaborator samples were shipped for TCRbeta analysis as frozen whole blood, isolated PBMCs, or DNA extracted from either sample type. The sequence joins TRBV3-1 (or the pseudogene TRBV3-2) to TRBJ2-3; D gene: possibly TRBD2, on 7 matching bases. The sequenced sample was peripheral blood. The receptor comes from a man aged 55 to 70 with acute or convalescent COVID-19. The bases are TGTGCCAGCAGCTACCGGGACCACGGGGGGCATACGCAGTATTTT. Its protein product is CASSYRDHGGHTQYF.